What follows describes a single TCR beta chain. Its antigen is unidentified. The entry originates in a study of B cell selection in AIRE deficiency. Overall study findings and caveats: AIRE-deficient Tconv and Treg repertoires matched healthy donors in TCRBV, CDR3 length, diversity. CDR3s were shorter in shared Treg sequences, reflecting few non-templated nucleotide insertions.

CD4+CD127+ cells were sorted as the conventional CD4 T cells. Germline CDR1 reads LNHDA; CDR2 reads SQIVND (reference sequence). CDR3 length: 14 amino acids. Trimming at V came to 7 bases and at J to 3 bases, leaving 6 bases not matched to a gene. Authors' data handling: Some 120,000 patient and some 1.4x10^5 healthy donor in-frame TCRbeta sequences came from conventional T cells. Measured with immunoSEQ multiplex PCR; TCRdb has only the in-frame clones, and not every one. V, J and clone size were drawn from that table, and D and trimming were deduced from the DNA. Found here are roughly 25,000 clones, around 97% of them singletons; the top ten hold approximately 0.2%.

The receptor's source is a human donor with AIRE deficiency. The chain couples TRBV19 to TRBJ1-5; 7 positions agree with TRBD1. The sequenced sample was conventional CD4+ T cells sorted from PBMCs. Here the CDR3 DNA reads TGTGCCAGTATAAGGACAGGAAACAATCAGCCCCAGCATTTT. Translation: CASIRTGNNQPQHF.